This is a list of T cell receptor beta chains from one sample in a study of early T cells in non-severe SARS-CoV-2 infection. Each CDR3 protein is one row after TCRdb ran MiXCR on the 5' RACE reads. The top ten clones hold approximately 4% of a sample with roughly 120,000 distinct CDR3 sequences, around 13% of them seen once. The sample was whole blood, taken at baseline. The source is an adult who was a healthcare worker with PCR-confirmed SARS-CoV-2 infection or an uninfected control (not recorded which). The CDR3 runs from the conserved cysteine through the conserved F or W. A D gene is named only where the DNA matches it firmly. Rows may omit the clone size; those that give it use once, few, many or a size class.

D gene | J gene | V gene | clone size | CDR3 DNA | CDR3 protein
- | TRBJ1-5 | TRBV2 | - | TGTGCCAGTAGGGGGATTGCGGAGCCCCAGCATTTT | CASRGIAEPQHF
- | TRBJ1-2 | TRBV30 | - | TGTGCCTGGAGTTCTCTACGAGGATCTTATGGCTACACCTTC | CAWSSLRGSYGYTF
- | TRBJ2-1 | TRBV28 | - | TGTGCCAGCAGTTTCCTCTTCAGGGATGAGCAGTTCTTC | CASSFLFRDEQFF
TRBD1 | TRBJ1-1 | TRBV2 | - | TGTGCCAGCAGTGCCACAGGGGCGGACACTGAAGCTTTCTTT | CASSATGADTEAFF
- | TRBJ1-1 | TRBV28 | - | TGTGCCAGCAGTACCGGGGGGACCACGAACACTGAAGCTTTCTTT | CASSTGGTTNTEAFF
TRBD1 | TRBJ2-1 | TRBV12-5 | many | TGTGCTAGCGAAGGACAGGGCTACAATGAGCAGTTCTTC | CASEGQGYNEQFF
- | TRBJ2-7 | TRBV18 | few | TGTGCCAGCTTAAGTGAGAAAGGACAGACCTATCAACATAATTACGAGCAGTACTTC | CASLSEKGQTYQHNYEQYF
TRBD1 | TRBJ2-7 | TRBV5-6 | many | TGTGCCAGCAGCCGACAGGGGTATAGCCCCTACGAGCAGTACTTC | CASSRQGYSPYEQYF
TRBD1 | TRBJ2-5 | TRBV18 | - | TGTGCCAGCTCACCGACAGGGGGCACAGAGACCCAGTACTTC | CASSPTGGTETQYF
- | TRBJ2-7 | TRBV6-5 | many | TGTGCCAGCAGTAACCTCCCCCAGTCGGAGCAGTACTTC | CASSNLPQSEQYF
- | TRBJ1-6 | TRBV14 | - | TGTGCCAGCAGCCAAGAAGTCAGGGTAAATTCACCCCTCCACTTT | CASSQEVRVNSPLHF
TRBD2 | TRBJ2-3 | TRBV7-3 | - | TGTGCCAGCAGCTCCGAAGCTTGGACTAGCGGGGGGGCAGATACGCAGTATTTT | CASSSEAWTSGGADTQYF